This TCR beta chain was found in a study of blood T cell repertoires in COVID-19. The CDR3 runs to 14 residues. Germline V gene lookup returns CDR1 LGHNA and CDR2 YSLEER. V was shortened by 1 base and J by 6 bases, with 12 bases between the two germline ends. Using immunoSEQ multiplex PCR, the repertoire was profiled, and TCRdb retains in-frame clones only, with some absent. The profile covers around 310,000 clones, with roughly 89% appearing a single time and almost 9.5% taken by the ten largest. Sequencing was performed on PBMCs or T cells enriched from blood (not recorded which). This clonotype was sampled from a woman aged 25 to 39 who had recovered from COVID-19. The chain employs TRBV4-3 and TRBJ1-1; D is unclear. In DNA form, the CDR3 reads TGCGCCAGCAGCCAAGGACACCATTCCTCTGAAGCTTTCTTT. Translation gives CASSQGHHSSEAFF.